The entry below gives a single T cell receptor beta chain sequence along with its context. These data come from a study of PD-1 blockade in classical Hodgkin lymphoma. In the study overall: Every 2 weeks, patients got 3 mg/kg intravenous nivolumab.

CDR3 length: 14 amino acids. CDR1 is GTSNPN and CDR2 is SVGIG in the germline V gene (reference sequence). Trimming at V came to 4 bases and at J to 1 base, leaving 5 bases not matched to a gene. Brentuximab vedotin exposure varied, and every patient relapsed after autologous stem cell transplantation. Libraries were prepared by immunoSEQ multiplex PCR; TCRdb keeps only in-frame clonotypes and omits some of them. The data show under 95,000 clones, 80% to 95% seen once. The clonotype was recovered from a human donor with classical Hodgkin lymphoma. This material consisted of peripheral blood mononuclear cells (PBMCs), taken before the second cycle of nivolumab. The genes are TRBV30 and TRBJ2-5; 8 nucleotides line up with TRBD1. The CDR3 sequence is CAWNGQGIQETQYF. The CDR3, as DNA: TGTGCCTGGAATGGACAGGGAATCCAAGAGACCCAGTACTTC.